The entry that follows covers one TCR beta chain sequence. This entry is derived from a study of shared clonotypes between healthy human individuals. The data were produced by immunoSEQ multiplex PCR, yet TCRdb's version contains in-frame clones alone and is incomplete. The profile covers about 490,000 clones, with 65% to 85% appearing a single time and roughly 13% taken by the ten largest. Sequencing was performed on PBMCs. This receptor was obtained from a middle-aged woman in good health. Some clones in this sample may be carry-over from other donors' samples.

The CDR3 reads CATSRDPLTGGAAGELFF. DNA for the CDR3: TGTGCCACCAGCAGAGATCCGCTGACAGGGGGCGCGGCCGGGGAGCTGTTTTTT. V usage is TRBV15 and J usage is TRBJ2-2, with TRBD1 matching 10 bases. There are 18 residues in the CDR3. The ends lost 0 bases at V and 6 bases at J; junction bases unmatched: 10. In germline, CDR1 is LNHNV, CDR2 YYDKDF (reference sequence).